Shown below are 25 T cell receptor beta chains from a single sample sequenced in a study of T cell repertoires in cytomegalovirus infection. From the reads, TCRdb called clonotypes with MiXCR, one entry per CDR3 protein. The sample holds about 240,000 distinct CDR3 sequences; roughly an eighth are singletons and the top ten take 1.6%. Sequenced input: PBMCs. Receptors originate from a human donor in good health (CMV status not recorded). Some clones in this sample may be carry-over from other donors' samples.

The J gene is TRBJ1-1, the V gene TRBV11-1; D is ambiguous. The V gene's germline CDR1 is SGHAT and CDR2 FQDESV (reference sequence). CDR3 length equals 14 residues. Trimming left V 1 base short and J 7 bases short, with 13 bases between. The CDR3: CASSLGWAGREAFF. In DNA form, the CDR3 reads TGTGCCAGCAGCTTAGGGTGGGCTGGGCGTGAAGCTTTCTTT.

This clonotype came up a few times. The chain is built from TRBV6-2 or TRBV6-3 and TRBJ1-2; D uncertain. Trimming cost V 6 bases and J 4 bases, with 9 bases left between them. CDR3 size: 12 residues. Germline V gene lookup returns CDR1 MNHEY and CDR2 SVGEGT. In nucleotides, the CDR3 is TGTGCCAGCAGCGGCCACGGCTATGGCTACACCTTC. It codes for CASSGHGYGYTF.

This clonotype was found many times. The chain is built from TRBV7-8 and TRBJ1-2, with 10 nucleotides matching TRBD1. V was pared by 5 bases and J by 2 bases, with 8 bases of the junction left unmatched. Germline lookup yields CDR1 SGHVS and CDR2 FQNEAQ. This CDR3 is 16 amino acids long. CDR3 residues: CASSTASGQGNYGYTF. The CDR3 DNA sequence: TGTGCCAGCAGCACGGCCTCGGGACAGGGGAACTATGGCTACACCTTC.

This clonotype was counted ten times or more. The chain links TRBV7-2 to TRBJ1-1, with D perhaps TRBD1 (6 bases). Per germline, CDR1 SGHTA and CDR2 FQGNSA. This CDR3 is built from 15 residues. V dropped 5 bases and J dropped 5 bases, with 18 bases sitting between them. CDR3 bases: TGTGCCAGCAGCCCAGACCAGACAGGTCGGACTGAAGCTTTCTTT. Translating it yields CASSPDQTGRTEAFF.

The rearrangement uses TRBV5-1 and TRBJ1-2, with 9 bases lining up with TRBD1. Trimming cost V 4 bases and J 6 bases; bases outside gene matches: 4. This CDR3 is 13 amino acids long. CDR1 and CDR2 (germline): SGHRS, YFSETQ. CDR3 sequence: CASSPGQGNGYTF. The CDR3 DNA reads TGCGCCAGCAGCCCCGGACAGGGGAATGGCTACACCTTC.

This clonotype appeared a few times. This rearrangement joins TRBV2 to TRBJ2-1; TRBD2 matches at 10 bases. The germline CDR1 and CDR2 sequences are SNHLY and FYNNEI. Trimming removed 6 bases from V and 8 bases from J; junction bases left unmatched: 10. The CDR3 totals 15 residues. In nucleotides, the CDR3 is TGTGCCAGCAGCCCTAGCGGGAGTCCCAGGGATGAGCAGTTCTTC. Protein product: CASSPSGSPRDEQFF.

The chain employs TRBV3-1 and TRBJ2-5, with 14 bases aligning to TRBD2. The CDR3 covers 17 residues. The germline CDR1 and CDR2 sequences are LGHDT and YNNKEL (reference sequence). V lost 3 bases, J lost 4 bases, and 7 bases stayed unmatched. The CDR3 DNA follows: TGTGCCAGCAGCCAGCGACTAGCGGGAGGGCCAGCAGAGACCCAGTACTTC. Amino acid sequence: CASSQRLAGGPAETQYF.

This clonotype was picked up many times. V is TRBV7-2 and J is TRBJ1-5, with D possibly matching TRBD1 (5 bases). The V gene's germline CDR1 is SGHTA and CDR2 FQGNSA. With 3 bases removed from V and 2 bases from J, the gap between germline ends came to 14 bases. The CDR3 sequence is 16 residues long. The CDR3 spells CASSFKSGDGNQPQHF. The CDR3, as DNA: TGTGCCAGCAGCTTTAAGTCGGGGGATGGCAATCAGCCCCAGCATTTT.

The genes are TRBV7-6 and TRBJ2-7, with 12 nucleotides matching TRBD1. The CDR3 consists of 15 residues. The germline V gene has CDR1 SGHVS and CDR2 FNYEAQ. Trimming removed 1 base from V and 6 bases from J; junction bases left unmatched: 4. The CDR3 sequence: CASSLVGTGGFEQYF. The CDR3 DNA follows: TGTGCCAGCAGCTTAGTCGGGACAGGGGGCTTCGAGCAGTACTTC. The entire variable domain, with the rest obtained from reference TRBV7-6 and TRBJ2-7, is as follows: GAGVSQSPRYKVTKRGQDVALRCDPISGHVSLYWYRQALGQGPEFLTYFNYEAQQDKSGLPNDRFSAERPEGSISTLTIQRTEQRDSAMYRCASSLVGTGGFEQYFGPGTRLTVT.

This rearrangement joins TRBV20-1 to TRBJ2-1; 9 positions agree with TRBD2. Unmatched junction bases numbered 18, after V lost 5 bases and J lost 4 bases. The CDR3 contains 18 residues. Germline V gives CDR1 DFQATT, CDR2 SNEGSKA (reference sequence). CDR3 protein: CSAPNRLIAGEGYNEQFF. Here the CDR3 DNA reads TGCAGTGCTCCGAACCGATTAATAGCGGGAGAGGGTTACAATGAGCAGTTCTTC.

This clonotype has only one observation. The genes are TRBV6-6 and TRBJ1-1; D might be TRBD1 (5 bases). V was clipped by 7 bases and J by 4 bases, with 10 bases between them. The germline gives CDR1 MNHNY, CDR2 SVGAGI (reference sequence). The CDR3 runs to 12 residues. CDR3 in DNA: TGTGCCAGCACCCTTAGGGGCACTGAAGCTTTCTTT. This gives the protein CASTLRGTEAFF.

This clonotype was recorded many times. The rearrangement uses TRBV7-2 and TRBJ1-3, with a possible D match to TRBD1 (5 bases). CDR3 length equals 15 residues. Trimming took off 1 base at V and 2 bases at J, with 9 bases between the two ends. Germline loops: CDR1 SGHTA, CDR2 FQGNSA. The chain's CDR3 is CASSLGAGTGNTIYF. Written as DNA, the CDR3 is TGTGCCAGCAGCTTAGGAGCAGGGACTGGAAACACCATATATTTT.

This clonotype came up many times. V is TRBV7-2 and J is TRBJ1-5, with 8 bases fitting TRBD1. Germline CDR1 is SGHTA and CDR2 is FQGNSA. J was trimmed by 7 bases and V by 1 base; bases with no gene match: 9. This CDR3 contains 16 residues. The chain's CDR3 is CASSLVGGQGAQPQHF. The DNA of the CDR3 is TGTGCCAGCAGCTTAGTCGGCGGGCAGGGGGCACAGCCCCAGCATTTT.

This clonotype came up many times. The chain combines TRBV7-6 with TRBJ1-1, with 7 bases aligning to TRBD1. CDR3 length equals 14 residues. Germline CDR1 is SGHVS and CDR2 is FNYEAQ. Trimming removed 5 bases from V and 4 bases from J; junction bases left unmatched: 7. CDR3 DNA sequence: TGTGCCAGCAGCGAACAGGGGATGGGCACTGAAGCTTTCTTT. Its translation: CASSEQGMGTEAFF. Looking up the rest from reference TRBV7-6 and TRBJ1-1 gives the full variable domain: GAGVSQSPRYKVTKRGQDVALRCDPISGHVSLYWYRQALGQGPEFLTYFNYEAQQDKSGLPNDRFSAERPEGSISTLTIQRTEQRDSAMYRCASSEQGMGTEAFFGQGTRLTVV.

V usage is TRBV11-3 and J usage is TRBJ2-2; D is uncertain. Germline lookup yields CDR1 SGHNT and CDR2 YENEEA. V lost 5 bases to trimming and J lost 6 bases, with 10 bases between them. There are 13 residues in the CDR3. The CDR3 spells CASSQALPGELFF. CDR3 in DNA: TGTGCCAGCAGCCAGGCGTTACCCGGGGAGCTGTTTTTT.

Ten or more counts support this clonotype. The rearrangement joins TRBV7-8 to TRBJ2-1, with D unresolved. CDR3 length: 14 residues. V was pared by 3 bases and J by 4 bases, with 10 bases between. Germline V gives CDR1 SGHVS, CDR2 FQNEAQ. CDR3 region: CASSFAPSYNEQFF. The CDR3 DNA is TGTGCCAGCAGCTTCGCCCCCTCTTACAATGAGCAGTTCTTC.

This clonotype showed up many times. In nucleotides, the CDR3 is TGTGCCAGCATTATAACAGGGGGGATTGGCTACACCTTC. Its translation is CASIITGGIGYTF. The rearrangement links TRBV28 to TRBJ1-2; TRBD1 aligns across 8 bases. V dropped 7 bases and J dropped 7; count of bases not matched to a gene: 8. The CDR3 has 13 amino acids. Germline CDR1 is MDHEN and CDR2 is SYDVKM.

This clonotype was seen many times. This sequence joins TRBV7-2 and TRBJ1-1; 8 bases are a match to TRBD1. This CDR3 comprises 15 residues. Germline values: CDR1 SGHTA, CDR2 FQGNSA. Germline trimming cut 0 bases from V and 4 bases from J; bases unmatched to any gene: 4. The CDR3 spells CASSLAQGAITEAFF. DNA for the CDR3: TGTGCCAGCAGCTTAGCGCAGGGGGCGATCACTGAAGCTTTCTTT.

This clonotype was seen only a few times. The chain combines TRBV12-5 with TRBJ2-3, with a possible D match to TRBD2 (6 bases). The CDR3 loop spans 16 amino acids. V was pared by 1 base and J by 2 bases, with 13 bases between. CDR1 and CDR2 (germline): LGHNT, FRNRAP. The CDR3 region has the DNA TGTGCTAGTGGTTTGGGACTAGACCCTTCCACAGATACGCAGTATTTT. This codes for CASGLGLDPSTDTQYF. Full variable domain (missing parts from reference TRBV12-5 and TRBJ2-3): DARVTQTPRHKVTEMGQEVTMRCQPILGHNTVFWYRQTMMQGLELLAYFRNRAPLDDSGMPKDRFSAEMPDATLATLKIQPSEPRDSAVYFCASGLGLDPSTDTQYFGPGTRLTVL.

Points on this clonotype: This may be a read error, as it is one base from a much larger clone. The conserved phenylalanine or tryptophan is not found at the CDR3 terminus, so this likely reflects a read error. The chain employs TRBV12-3 or TRBV12-4 and TRBJ2-7; D might be TRBD2 (6 bases). Trimming removed 3 bases at V and 5 bases at J, with 11 bases between. This CDR3 region has 13 residues. CDR3 DNA: TGTGCCAGCAGTTTTCCGGGGGTCAACGAGCAGTACTTA. It codes for CASSFPGVNEQYL.

In this sample, this clonotype turned up many times. The chain uses TRBV7-2 and TRBJ1-1, with 7 bases matching TRBD1. Germline CDR1 reads SGHTA; CDR2 reads FQGNSA. The CDR3 length is 13 residues. Trimming at V came to 2 bases and at J to 3 bases, leaving 0 bases not matched to a gene. CDR3 DNA: TGTGCCAGCAGCTTACAGGGGGACACTGAAGCTTTCTTT. Its translation: CASSLQGDTEAFF. The full variable domain, rest sourced from reference TRBV7-2 and TRBJ1-1, is GAGVSQSPSNKVTEKGKDVELRCDPISGHTALYWYRQSLGQGLEFLIYFQGNSAPDKSGLPSDRFSAERTGGSVSTLTIQRTQQEDSAVYLCASSLQGDTEAFFGQGTRLTVV.

This clonotype came up many times. The CDR3 DNA sequence: TGTGCCAGCGCACAGGGGGCGAGTCAGCCCCAGCATTTT. Translating it yields CASAQGASQPQHF. This rearrangement joins TRBV7-2 to TRBJ1-5, with 9 positions matching TRBD1. V was pared by 8 bases and J by 6 bases, with 5 bases of the junction left unmatched. CDR3 length: 13 amino acids. Germline CDR1 is SGHTA and CDR2 is FQGNSA.

This clonotype was counted at least ten times. V and J are TRBV20-1 and TRBJ2-7; D uncertain. Trimming removed 6 bases at V and 7 bases at J, with 16 bases between. This CDR3 has 12 residues. Germline lookup yields CDR1 DFQATT and CDR2 SNEGSKA (reference sequence). CDR3 in amino acids: CSARDGSREQYF. CDR3 bases: TGCAGTGCCCGAGATGGATCAAGAGAGCAGTACTTC.

This clonotype was seen only a few times. This sequence joins TRBV5-4 and TRBJ2-2; D is ambiguous. The V gene's germline CDR1 is SGHNT and CDR2 YYREEE (reference sequence). The CDR3 has 16 residues. V lost 0 bases, J lost 1 base, and 10 bases lay in between. The CDR3: CASSLVPTQNTGELFF. CDR3 coding DNA: TGTGCCAGCAGCTTGGTACCCACCCAGAACACCGGGGAGCTGTTTTTT.

The gene calls are TRBV5-4 and TRBJ1-6; D is perhaps TRBD1 (6 bases). CDR1 SGHNT and CDR2 YYREEE come from the germline V gene (reference sequence). V lost 4 bases, J lost 5 bases, and 10 bases lay in between. This CDR3 is built from 14 residues. The CDR3 DNA sequence: TGTGCCAGCAGCCGACAGGCGGATAATTCACCCCTCCACTTT. As protein: CASSRQADNSPLHF.